Presented here are 25 T cell receptor beta chains from one specimen sequenced in a study of blood T cell repertoires in COVID-19. The repertoire was sequenced with immunoSEQ multiplex PCR; TCRdb's copy has only in-frame clones and lacks some. The table shows a few hundred thousand clones, with approximately 90% occurring only once. Sequences were obtained from PBMCs or T cells enriched from blood (not recorded which). Receptors were obtained from a young man who had recovered from COVID-19.

This chain connects TRBV15 to TRBJ2-1; D might be TRBD2 (5 bases). Looked up from germline, CDR1 is LNHNV and CDR2 is YYDKDF (reference sequence). This CDR3 has 16 amino acids. V lost 0 bases, J lost 7 bases, and 16 bases lay in between. CDR3 DNA sequence: TGTGCCACCAGCAGAGACGGAGGCAATGGTAGGAATGAGCAGTTCTTC. Protein sequence: CATSRDGGNGRNEQFF.

The chain employs TRBV2 and TRBJ2-5, with TRBD2 identical over 11 bases. This CDR3 spans 16 amino acids. Germline V gives CDR1 SNHLY, CDR2 FYNNEI. Losses at the gene ends were 11 bases for V and 5 bases for J; bases not matched to a gene: 16. This chain's CDR3 is CALVAGTSGVGETQYF. The CDR3 DNA is TGTGCCCTAGTAGCAGGGACTAGCGGTGTGGGGGAGACCCAGTACTTC.

The chain employs TRBV24-1 and TRBJ2-3, with D hard to call. The germline CDR1 and CDR2 sequences are KGHDR and SFDVKD. This CDR3 comprises 13 residues. V dropped 5 bases and J dropped 2 bases, with 7 bases sitting between them. This chain's CDR3 is CATSGGNTDTQYF. In nucleotides, the CDR3 is TGTGCCACCAGTGGCGGAAACACAGATACGCAGTATTTT.

The chain has TRBV6-5 and TRBJ2-7; D is unresolved. V shed 2 bases and J shed 0 bases, with 11 bases lying between them. The germline V gene has CDR1 MNHEY and CDR2 SVGAGI. The CDR3 length is 15 residues. DNA of the CDR3: TGTGCCAGCAGTTACAACCTAGGTAGCTCCTACGAGCAGTACTTC. Protein product: CASSYNLGSSYEQYF.

This clone was seen a handful of times. The V gene is TRBV4-2, the J gene TRBJ2-1, with 9 bases matching TRBD2. V lost 1 base and J lost 0; bases outside the gene matches: 7. Germline V gene sequence: CDR1 LGHNA, CDR2 YNFKEQ. The CDR3 spans 18 residues. CDR3 DNA: TGTGCCAGCAGCCAAGGTCCTAGCGGGGCGAGCTCCTACAATGAGCAGTTCTTC. It translates to CASSQGPSGASSYNEQFF.

This chain joins TRBV7-9 and TRBJ2-3; 7 positions match TRBD2. The V gene end was trimmed by 3 bases and the J gene end by 0 bases; junction bases not matched to a gene: 3. The CDR3 is made up of 15 amino acids. Germline CDR1 SEHNR, CDR2 FQNEAQ (reference sequence). DNA of the CDR3: TGTGCCAGCAGCTTGGGGGAGGGCAGCACAGATACGCAGTATTTT. As protein: CASSLGEGSTDTQYF.

The chain has TRBV19 and TRBJ1-5, with 9 bases identical to TRBD1. Germline loops: CDR1 LNHDA, CDR2 SQIVND (reference sequence). Losses at the gene ends were 3 bases for V and 4 bases for J; bases not matched to a gene: 16. The CDR3 consists of 19 residues. The chain's CDR3 is CASSMKGVFGQGPNQPQHF. The CDR3 bases are TGTGCCAGTAGTATGAAGGGGGTTTTTGGACAGGGGCCAAATCAGCCCCAGCATTTT.

In this sample, this clone turned up a few times. The rearrangement joins TRBV2 to TRBJ2-2; 9 bases line up with TRBD1. The CDR3 loop spans 14 amino acids. CDR1 and CDR2 (germline): SNHLY, FYNNEI. J lost 5 bases, V lost 6 bases, and 4 bases had no gene match. The chain's CDR3 is CASRGTGSTGELFF. The CDR3 DNA reads TGTGCCAGCAGGGGGACAGGGAGTACCGGGGAGCTGTTTTTT.

The V call is TRBV9, the J call TRBJ2-2; D gene uncertain. This CDR3 is built from 13 residues. Between the trimmed V and J ends, which lost 0 bases and 9 bases, there was a span of 9 bases. Germline V lookup: CDR1 SGDLS, CDR2 YYNGEE. This chain's CDR3 is CASSVELFRELFF. The CDR3 coding sequence is TGTGCCAGCAGCGTAGAGCTATTTCGGGAGCTGTTTTTT.

The sample holds one count of this clone. The chain joins TRBV5-1 to TRBJ1-1, with 10 bases lining up with TRBD1. The CDR3 totals 13 residues. The V gene's germline CDR1 is SGHRS and CDR2 YFSETQ. The ends lost 6 bases at V and 6 bases at J; junction bases unmatched: 5. The CDR3 nucleotides are TGCGCCAGCACCCCCGGGACAGGGGCTGAAGCTTTCTTT. Protein sequence: CASTPGTGAEAFF.

On this clone itself: At one end, the junction sequence differs from germline, possibly due to a read error. The CDR3 is CASSLPGTSSHEQYF. The DNA of the CDR3 is TGTGCCAGCAGCTTGCCCGGGACTAGCTCCCACGAGCAGTACTTC. The rearrangement links TRBV7-9 to TRBJ2-7; 9 nucleotides align to TRBD2. The CDR3 length is 15 residues. CDR1 and CDR2 (germline): SEHNR, FQNEAQ (reference sequence).

V is TRBV29-1 and J is TRBJ2-7; 7 positions match TRBD1. J gave up 6 bases and V 5 bases, and 7 bases lay outside the gene matches. Germline V gene sequence: CDR1 SQVTM, CDR2 ANQGSEA. CDR3 size: 12 residues. CDR3 sequence: CSVSLNRGEQYF. The CDR3 bases are TGCAGCGTTTCCCTAAACAGGGGCGAGCAGTACTTC.

The rearrangement links TRBV3-1 (or the pseudogene TRBV3-2) to TRBJ2-5; 12 nucleotides align to TRBD1. The V gene end was trimmed by 3 bases and the J gene end by 7 bases; junction bases not matched to a gene: 9. CDR1 and CDR2 from the germline V gene are LGHDT and YNNKEL (reference sequence). CDR3 length equals 16 residues. CDR3 sequence reads: CASSHVRDRGQVTQYF. DNA of the CDR3: TGTGCCAGCAGCCACGTGCGGGACAGGGGGCAGGTGACCCAGTACTTC.

This clone appeared a few times. The chain carries TRBV2 and TRBJ1-6; 9 positions match TRBD1. J lost 3 bases, V lost 10 bases, and 10 bases had no gene match. The CDR3 runs to 16 residues. Germline V gene sequence: CDR1 SNHLY, CDR2 FYNNEI. CDR3 in DNA: TGTGCCATTAACTCCGAGGACAGGGGCTATAATTCACCCCTCCACTTT. It yields the protein CAINSEDRGYNSPLHF.

The CDR3 reads CASSPLFGAGGPSGELFF. The CDR3 DNA is TGTGCCAGCAGCCCCCTATTCGGGGCGGGGGGGCCCTCCGGGGAGCTGTTTTTT. The J gene is TRBJ2-2, the V gene TRBV14; 9 positions match TRBD2. Losses at the gene ends were 4 bases for V and 6 bases for J; bases not matched to a gene: 15. This CDR3 contains 18 residues. Germline V gene sequence: CDR1 SGHDN, CDR2 FVKESK.

The rearrangement uses TRBV11-2 and TRBJ2-7; D is perhaps TRBD1 (5 bases). CDR1 is SGHAT and CDR2 is FQNNGV in the germline V gene. This CDR3 is built from 15 residues. Trimming cost V 0 bases and J 3 bases, with 12 bases left between them. The CDR3 DNA sequence: TGTGCCAGCAGCTTAGAGTATCAGGGTAGCTACGAGCAGTACTTC. As protein: CASSLEYQGSYEQYF.

This clone was seen only a few times. As DNA, the CDR3 is TGCGCCAGCAGCTTGGCCCCGAACATATACACTGAAGCTTTCTTT. Protein sequence: CASSLAPNIYTEAFF. The chain employs TRBV5-1 and TRBJ1-1; no firm D call. CDR1 is SGHRS, CDR2 YFSETQ, per germline. The CDR3 totals 15 residues. Trimming cost V 0 bases and J 3 bases, with 12 bases left between them.

V usage is TRBV7-8 and J usage is TRBJ2-5; possibly TRBD1 for D (6 bases). V shed 4 bases and J shed 5 bases, with 11 bases lying between them. Germline CDR1 reads SGHVS; CDR2 reads FQNEAQ. The CDR3 has 13 residues. This chain's CDR3 is CASSSQGKETQYF. The CDR3 DNA reads TGTGCCAGCAGCTCCCAGGGGAAGGAGACCCAGTACTTC.

The DNA for the CDR3 is TGTGCCACCAGTGATAGCAGGGGTTATCAGCCCCAGCATTTT. Its protein is CATSDSRGYQPQHF. This chain joins TRBV24-1 and TRBJ1-5; D is perhaps TRBD1 (6 bases). Germline loops: CDR1 KGHDR, CDR2 SFDVKD. The CDR3 consists of 14 residues. V was trimmed by 3 bases and J by 5 bases, leaving 10 bases between them.

The chain combines TRBV5-1 with TRBJ2-3; D is possibly TRBD1 (5 bases). This CDR3 comprises 15 residues. Germline CDR1 and CDR2: SGHRS and YFSETQ. The germline V and J ends were trimmed by 5 bases and 1 base, with 14 bases remaining between them. CDR3 sequence: CASSDQGSGTDTQYF. The CDR3 DNA reads TGCGCCAGCAGTGATCAGGGTTCGGGCACAGATACGCAGTATTTT.

This clone was counted once. The chain carries TRBV24-1 and TRBJ2-7; TRBD2 agrees at 12 bases. V was clipped by 5 bases and J by 6 bases; unmatched bases: 7. CDR1 KGHDR and CDR2 SFDVKD come from the germline V gene. The CDR3 has 15 amino acids. The CDR3 nucleotides read TGTGCCACCAGTGCCTCGACTAGCGGGAGAGGCGAGCAGTACTTC. This gives the protein CATSASTSGRGEQYF.

The chain couples TRBV6-5 to TRBJ2-4, with TRBD1 matching 10 bases. This CDR3 region has 13 residues. CDR1 MNHEY and CDR2 SVGAGI come from the germline V gene. After removal of 4 bases from V and 9 bases from J, the junction contained 3 bases not matched to a gene. CDR3 sequence: CASSLRQGAIQYF. The CDR3 coding sequence is TGTGCCAGCAGTTTACGACAGGGGGCCATTCAGTACTTC.

The genes are TRBV5-4 and TRBJ2-7; the match to TRBD1 covers 8 bases. In germline, CDR1 is SGHNT, CDR2 YYREEE (reference sequence). V dropped 0 bases and J dropped 2; count of bases not matched to a gene: 1. There are 14 residues in the CDR3. This chain's CDR3 is CASSLGDRTYEQYF. CDR3 DNA: TGTGCCAGCAGCTTGGGGGACAGGACCTACGAGCAGTACTTC.

The chain carries TRBV5-1 and TRBJ2-7; TRBD1 might be the D (5 bases). The V gene lost 2 bases and the J gene lost 5 bases, with 14 bases spanning the gap. Germline values: CDR1 SGHRS, CDR2 YFSETQ. This CDR3 is built from 14 residues. The CDR3 DNA sequence: TGCGCCAGCAGCTTTCCAGGGTTTGGCAACGAGCAGTACTTC. It codes for CASSFPGFGNEQYF.

Only one count was recorded for this clone. The CDR3 coding sequence is TGTGCCAGCAGCAGGGGACAGGGGGCATACGAGCAGTACTTC. This codes for CASSRGQGAYEQYF. This chain links TRBV5-4 with TRBJ2-7; 12 bases are shared with TRBD1. V was clipped by 4 bases and J by 4 bases; unmatched bases: 3. CDR3 length: 14 residues. Germline CDR1 is SGHNT and CDR2 is YYREEE (reference sequence).